The 15 T cell receptor beta chains reported below all come from one sample, sequenced in a study of CD8+ T cells in alopecia areata. cDNA serving as the sequencing template came from extracted, reverse transcribed RNA. The table came from immunoSEQ multiplex PCR; TCRdb's copy has only in-frame clones and leaves some out. The repertoire includes 100,000 to 150,000 clones, 45% to 60% of them detected once, and 3.5% to 5% sits in the top ten. The sample here was CD4+ T cells sorted from blood, taken at week 0. The source of these receptors is a human donor with alopecia areata.

The chain is built from TRBV7-9 and TRBJ2-6; 7 bases match TRBD1. The CDR3 totals 18 residues. The V segment lost 7 bases and the J segment 0 bases; nucleotides outside the gene matches: 12. Germline assignment: CDR1 SEHNR and CDR2 FQNEAQ (reference sequence). For the CDR3, the DNA is TGTGCCAGCAACCAAGCCGGGACAGCAGACTCTGGGGCCAACGTCCTGACTTTC. This gives the protein CASNQAGTADSGANVLTF.

This clone was counted once. CDR3 amino acids: CASSIDRVIDTQYF. The CDR3 coding sequence is TGTGCCAGTAGTATCGACAGGGTCATCGATACGCAGTATTTT. The chain is built from TRBV19 and TRBJ2-3, with TRBD1 matching 7 bases. This CDR3 contains 14 residues. Germline CDR1 reads LNHDA; CDR2 reads SQIVND (reference sequence). V trimming: 3 bases; J trimming: 6 bases; junction bases outside the gene matches: 6.

The rearrangement links TRBV5-4 to TRBJ2-2; TRBD2 agrees at 9 bases. Per germline, CDR1 SGHNT and CDR2 YYREEE (reference sequence). The CDR3 runs 17 residues. The V and J ends lost 4 bases and 1 base, in that order; junction bases with no gene match: 8. The CDR3 sequence is CASSNAGLAENTGELFF. Here the CDR3 DNA reads TGTGCCAGCAGCAACGCGGGACTAGCAGAGAACACCGGGGAGCTGTTTTTT.

This clone came up a few times. J is TRBJ1-2 and V is TRBV7-2; D is ambiguous. Looked up from germline, CDR1 is SGHTA and CDR2 is FQGNSA. V dropped 5 bases and J dropped 6 bases, with 4 bases sitting between them. CDR3 length: 10 amino acids. CDR3 protein: CASSRDGYTF. The CDR3 DNA reads TGTGCCAGCAGCCGTGATGGCTACACCTTC.

A single count supports this clone. The chain carries TRBV5-1 and TRBJ2-5; D gene ambiguous. V was shortened by 5 bases and J by 0 bases, with 2 bases between the two germline ends. This CDR3 has 11 amino acids. The germline V gene has CDR1 SGHRS and CDR2 YFSETQ. The CDR3 coding sequence is TGCGCCAGCAGAAACCAAGAGACCCAGTACTTC. It is translated as CASRNQETQYF.

V and J are TRBV7-9 and TRBJ1-5, with D uncertain. Deletions cut 8 bases from V and 4 bases from J, with 9 bases between. Per germline, CDR1 SEHNR and CDR2 FQNEAQ (reference sequence). The CDR3 is 12 residues long. CDR3 region: CASGGVNQPQHF. CDR3 DNA: TGTGCCAGCGGCGGAGTAAATCAGCCCCAGCATTTT.

J is TRBJ2-7 and V is TRBV6-5, with 9 nucleotides matching TRBD2. CDR1 is MNHEY and CDR2 is SVGAGI in the germline V gene. V shed 4 bases, J shed 9 bases, and the junction held 16 bases outside the gene matches. The CDR3 is 16 amino acids. CDR3 loop: CASSSLAGTVSGRQYF. The CDR3 DNA reads as TGTGCCAGCAGTTCTCTAGCGGGGACCGTGTCTGGTAGGCAGTACTTC.

The chain employs TRBV7-9 and TRBJ2-3; D perhaps matches TRBD1 (7 bases). This CDR3 is built from 15 residues. V gave up 4 bases and J gave up 4 bases, with 15 bases separating them. Germline assignment: CDR1 SEHNR and CDR2 FQNEAQ (reference sequence). The CDR3 protein is CASSSRGGGADTQYF. The CDR3 DNA reads as TGTGCCAGCAGCTCACGCGGAGGGGGCGCAGATACGCAGTATTTT.

The table lists this clone with a count of one. The V gene is TRBV10-2, the J gene TRBJ2-5; D is undetermined. Trimming shortened V by 4 bases and J by 2 bases, and 14 bases separated the two germline ends. The CDR3 is 15 amino acids. CDR1 and CDR2 (germline): WSHSY, SAAADI. The CDR3 nucleotides read TGCGCCAGCAGTGCTTTGGGCAGTCGTCAAGAGACCCAGTACTTC. This sequence encodes CASSALGSRQETQYF.

This clone was seen a handful of times. The rearrangement uses TRBV7-9 and TRBJ2-5; D assignment may be TRBD1 or TRBD2 (5 bases each). This CDR3 comprises 14 residues. The germline V and J ends were trimmed by 1 base and 4 bases, with 10 bases remaining between them. Germline V gives CDR1 SEHNR, CDR2 FQNEAQ (reference sequence). The CDR3 is CASSLGGRPETQYF. The DNA of the CDR3 is TGTGCCAGCAGCTTAGGGGGACGACCAGAGACCCAGTACTTC.

The chain joins TRBV6-5 to TRBJ2-3; D remains unclear. Germline V gene data show CDR1 as MNHEY and CDR2 as SVGAGI. The ends were cut back, 7 bases at V and 1 base at J, with 9 bases in the middle. This CDR3 is 13 amino acids long. The CDR3 here is CASKGPRTDTQYF. CDR3 DNA: TGTGCCAGCAAAGGACCGCGCACAGATACGCAGTATTTT.

About this clone: The identical CDR3 is also encoded by other nucleotide sequences in the sample. The genes are TRBV5-4 and TRBJ2-1; 9 bases are a match to TRBD2. This CDR3 has 15 amino acids. V was pared by 0 bases and J by 4 bases, with 2 bases of the junction left unmatched. Per germline, CDR1 SGHNT and CDR2 YYREEE (reference sequence). CDR3 DNA sequence: TGTGCCAGCAGCTTGGCTAGCGGGGAGTACAATGAGCAGTTCTTC. Translating it yields CASSLASGEYNEQFF.

CDR3 sequence reads: CASSLVSLAGRDTQYF. CDR3 nucleotide sequence: TGTGCCAGCAGCTTGGTTTCCCTAGCGGGACGTGATACGCAGTATTTT. This sequence joins TRBV5-5 and TRBJ2-3; the match to TRBD2 covers 9 bases. V shed 0 bases, J shed 6 bases, and the junction held 8 bases outside the gene matches. The CDR3 is 16 amino acids. Germline CDR1 is SGHKS and CDR2 is YYEKEE (reference sequence).

V usage is TRBV19 and J usage is TRBJ2-3, with a tentative D call TRBD1 (5 bases). V shed 5 bases and J shed 3 bases, with 12 bases lying between them. The germline V gene has CDR1 LNHDA and CDR2 SQIVND (reference sequence). The CDR3 consists of 14 residues. Written as DNA, the CDR3 is TGTGCCAGTAGTGCACGCAGGGAAACAGATACGCAGTATTTT. This gives the protein CASSARRETDTQYF.

The table lists this clone with a few counts. The chain uses TRBV27 and TRBJ2-7; a possible D gene is TRBD2 (5 bases). Between the trimmed V and J ends, which lost 10 bases and 1 base, there was a span of 17 bases. This CDR3 contains 14 residues. CDR1 MNHEY and CDR2 SMNVEV come from the germline V gene (reference sequence). The CDR3 DNA is TGTGCCACCTCACCGTATAGCGATTCCTACGAGCAGTACTTC. Protein product: CATSPYSDSYEQYF.